Below are 19 T cell receptor beta chains sequenced from a single sample in a study of blood T cell repertoires in COVID-19. Some clones are missing from TCRdb's copy, which holds only in-frame ones; the method was immunoSEQ multiplex PCR. Of 210,000 or so clones listed, more than 80% are singletons. The sequenced sample consisted of peripheral blood. The receptors here all came from a woman in her 30s with COVID-19, enrolled during active disease.

This CDR3 reads CASSPLLGGAGYGYTF. In DNA form, the CDR3 reads TGTGCCAGCAGCCCACTCCTCGGGGGTGCGGGCTATGGCTACACCTTC. J is TRBJ1-2 and V is TRBV7-9; perhaps TRBD1 as D (5 bases). Between the trimmed V and J ends, which lost 5 bases and 4 bases, there was a span of 20 bases. The CDR3 runs 16 residues. Germline assignment: CDR1 SEHNR and CDR2 FQNEAQ (reference sequence).

This rearrangement joins TRBV6-6 to TRBJ1-1; no firm D call. V gave up 2 bases and J gave up 6 bases, with 10 bases separating them. CDR1 is MNHNY, CDR2 SVGAGI, per germline (reference sequence). This CDR3 is built from 13 residues. CDR3: CASSYKTRSEAFF. As DNA, the CDR3 is TGTGCCAGCAGTTACAAGACAAGGTCTGAAGCTTTCTTT.

The chain joins TRBV6-5 to TRBJ2-7; TRBD1 might be the D (5 bases). This CDR3 is 15 amino acids long. Germline lookup yields CDR1 MNHEY and CDR2 SVGAGI. The V end was cut by 6 bases, the J end by 0 bases, with 15 bases between. CDR3 sequence (DNA): TGTGCCAGCAGCCCCCCAGGGCGCCTCTCCTACGAGCAGTACTTC. Its translation is CASSPPGRLSYEQYF.

The rearrangement links TRBV24-1 to TRBJ1-1; 10 bases map to TRBD1. Germline V gene lookup returns CDR1 KGHDR and CDR2 SFDVKD. This CDR3 has 16 residues. Trimming took 2 bases from V and 5 from J; bases not matched to a gene: 7. The CDR3 DNA reads as TGTGCCACCAGTGATTCAACTGGGACAGGGGTTACTGAAGCTTTCTTT. Its protein is CATSDSTGTGVTEAFF.

The rearrangement uses TRBV11-1 and TRBJ1-1; D not certain. CDR3 length: 13 amino acids. Germline CDR1 and CDR2: SGHAT and FQDESV (reference sequence). V was pared by 5 bases and J by 6 bases, with 13 bases between. The CDR3 DNA follows: TGTGCCAGCAGCAGGCTAGGAGGAGCTGAAGCTTTCTTT. Amino acids: CASSRLGGAEAFF.

The gene calls are TRBV7-9 and TRBJ2-1; 8 nucleotides align to TRBD1. This CDR3 has 15 amino acids. Germline V lookup: CDR1 SEHNR, CDR2 FQNEAQ (reference sequence). V shed 5 bases, J shed 4 bases, and the junction held 7 bases outside the gene matches. In DNA, the CDR3 is TGTGCCAGCAGCCCAGGGACAGGCCTGTACAATGAGCAGTTCTTC. Its translation is CASSPGTGLYNEQFF.

The chain employs TRBV5-4 and TRBJ2-4; a possible D gene is TRBD1 (6 bases). The CDR3 has 13 residues. V shed 6 bases and J shed 2 bases, with 9 bases lying between them. Germline CDR1 SGHNT, CDR2 YYREEE (reference sequence). In nucleotides, the CDR3 is TGTGCCAGCACCCAGGGGACCAAAAACATTCAGTACTTC. Its protein is CASTQGTKNIQYF.

The chain recombines TRBV5-4 with TRBJ1-3; D is possibly TRBD1 (6 bases). The CDR3 totals 15 residues. Germline-derived CDR1 and CDR2 are SGHNT and YYREEE (reference sequence). The V end lost 4 bases, the J end lost 0 bases, and 11 bases lay between the germline ends. CDR3 DNA sequence: TGTGCCAGCAGCCCGAAGGACAGCTCTGGAAACACCATATATTTT. Protein sequence: CASSPKDSSGNTIYF.

The rearrangement joins TRBV7-9 to TRBJ2-7; 8 nucleotides match TRBD1. The CDR3 covers 13 residues. CDR1 is SEHNR, CDR2 FQNEAQ, per germline (reference sequence). V shed 7 bases, J shed 3 bases, and the junction held 5 bases outside the gene matches. The CDR3 sequence is CASTGTGHYEQYF. The CDR3 DNA reads TGTGCCAGCACCGGGACAGGCCACTACGAGCAGTACTTC.

The chain recombines TRBV6-4 with TRBJ1-6; D remains ambiguous. CDR3 length: 13 amino acids. The germline V and J ends were trimmed by 4 bases and 5 bases, with 6 bases remaining between them. Germline loops: CDR1 MRHNA, CDR2 SNTAGT. The DNA of the CDR3 is TGTGCCAGCAGTGCAACTGATAATTCACCCCTCCACTTT. Amino acid sequence: CASSATDNSPLHF.

This clone occurred once. V usage is TRBV6-5 and J usage is TRBJ2-5, with unresolved D. CDR3 length: 13 amino acids. The germline gives CDR1 MNHEY, CDR2 SVGAGI. With 5 bases removed from V and 4 bases from J, the gap between germline ends came to 11 bases. The CDR3 spells CASSPHRVETQYF. CDR3 coding DNA: TGTGCCAGCAGTCCCCATCGCGTAGAGACCCAGTACTTC.

The CDR3 is CASSSGQGNYGYTF. CDR3 sequence (DNA): TGTGCCAGCAGTTCCGGACAGGGGAACTATGGCTACACCTTC. V and J are TRBV27 and TRBJ1-2; 9 bases align to TRBD1. Trimming removed 4 bases from V and 2 bases from J; junction bases left unmatched: 2. CDR1 is MNHEY and CDR2 is SMNVEV in the germline V gene (reference sequence). The CDR3 length is 14 residues.

The V call is TRBV18, the J call TRBJ1-2; 9 nucleotides line up with TRBD1. V lost 4 bases to trimming and J lost 8 bases; unmatched junction nucleotides: 14. The CDR3 extends over 16 amino acids. Germline V gives CDR1 KGHSH, CDR2 LQKENI. Here the CDR3 reads CASSQESGQGLEGYTF. In DNA, the CDR3 is TGTGCCAGCTCACAAGAATCGGGACAGGGTTTGGAAGGCTACACCTTC. The full variable domain, rest sourced from reference TRBV18 and TRBJ1-2, is NAGVMQNPRHLVRRRGQEARLRCSPMKGHSHVYWYRQLPEEGLKFMVYLQKENIIDESGMPKERFSAEFPKEGPSILRIQQVVRGDSAAYFCASSQESGQGLEGYTFGSGTRLTVV.

This rearrangement joins TRBV5-1 to TRBJ2-3; no reliable D call. Germline V gene data show CDR1 as SGHRS and CDR2 as YFSETQ. The CDR3 consists of 15 residues. Trimming cost V 4 bases and J 2 bases, with 14 bases left between them. CDR3 loop: CASSLGRVLTDTQYF. Here the CDR3 DNA reads TGCGCCAGCAGCCTTGGCCGGGTCCTCACAGATACGCAGTATTTT.

This rearrangement joins TRBV30 to TRBJ2-1; tentative D call: TRBD1 (6 bases). With 0 bases removed from V and 6 bases from J, the gap between germline ends came to 9 bases. CDR1 GTSNPN and CDR2 SVGIG come from the germline V gene (reference sequence). The CDR3 loop spans 13 amino acids. CDR3 loop: CAWSVGRGNEQFF. CDR3 nucleotide sequence: TGTGCCTGGAGTGTGGGCAGGGGCAATGAGCAGTTCTTC.

The genes are TRBV13 and TRBJ1-6; tentative D call: TRBD1 (6 bases). This CDR3 has 13 amino acids. The V and J ends lost 6 bases and 8 bases respectively, with 11 bases between them. Germline V lookup: CDR1 PRHDT, CDR2 FYEKMQ (reference sequence). CDR3 nucleotides: TGTGCCAGCAGTAAACAGGGATATTCACCCCTCCACTTT. Protein sequence: CASSKQGYSPLHF.

This chain links TRBV5-4 with TRBJ2-6, with 7 bases fitting TRBD1. Germline-derived CDR1 and CDR2 are SGHNT and YYREEE (reference sequence). V gave up 4 bases and J gave up 0 bases; unmatched junction bases: 7. The CDR3 is made up of 17 amino acids. CDR3 DNA sequence: TGTGCCAGCAGCACCCGGGACAGACCCTCTGGGGCCAACGTCCTGACTTTC. Translation gives CASSTRDRPSGANVLTF.

The J gene is TRBJ1-2, the V gene TRBV29-1; tentative D call: TRBD1 (5 bases). CDR3 length: 17 residues. V was pared by 0 bases and J by 5 bases, with 22 bases between. Germline V gene sequence: CDR1 SQVTM, CDR2 ANQGSEA. CDR3 DNA sequence: TGCAGCGTTGAAGATCTTGTCAGGGCGAGATACCGTTATGGCTACACCTTC. Its protein is CSVEDLVRARYRYGYTF.

The V gene is TRBV2, the J gene TRBJ2-7; maybe TRBD1 (5 bases). Trimming took 1 base from V and 1 from J, leaving 14 bases between them. Germline values: CDR1 SNHLY, CDR2 FYNNEI. The CDR3 has 16 residues. CDR3 DNA: TGTGCCAGCAGTGAAGAACAGGCTCGTTCATCCTACGAGCAGTACTTC. This translates into CASSEEQARSSYEQYF. The whole variable domain, remainder taken from reference TRBV2 and TRBJ2-7, is EPEVTQTPSHQVTQMGQEVILRCVPISNHLYFYWYRQILGQKVEFLVSFYNNEISEKSEIFDDQFSVERPDGSNFTLKIRSTKLEDSAMYFCASSEEQARSSYEQYFGPGTRLTVT.